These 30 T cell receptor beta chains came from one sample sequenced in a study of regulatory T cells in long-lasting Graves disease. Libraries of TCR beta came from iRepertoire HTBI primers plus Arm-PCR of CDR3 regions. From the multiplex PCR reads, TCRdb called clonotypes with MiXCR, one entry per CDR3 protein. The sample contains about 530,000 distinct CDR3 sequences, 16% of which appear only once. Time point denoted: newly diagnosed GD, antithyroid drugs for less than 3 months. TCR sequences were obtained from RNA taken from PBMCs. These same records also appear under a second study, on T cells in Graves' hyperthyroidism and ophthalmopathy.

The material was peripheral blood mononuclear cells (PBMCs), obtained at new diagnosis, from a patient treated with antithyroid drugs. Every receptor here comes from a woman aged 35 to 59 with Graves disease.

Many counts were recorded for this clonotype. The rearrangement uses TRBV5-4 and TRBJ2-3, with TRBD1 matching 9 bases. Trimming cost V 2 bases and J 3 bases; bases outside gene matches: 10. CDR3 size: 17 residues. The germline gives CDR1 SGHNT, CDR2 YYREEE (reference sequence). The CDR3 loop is CASSLASGTGLTDTQYF. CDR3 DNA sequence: TGTGCCAGCAGCTTAGCATCCGGGACAGGGTTAACAGATACGCAGTATTTT.

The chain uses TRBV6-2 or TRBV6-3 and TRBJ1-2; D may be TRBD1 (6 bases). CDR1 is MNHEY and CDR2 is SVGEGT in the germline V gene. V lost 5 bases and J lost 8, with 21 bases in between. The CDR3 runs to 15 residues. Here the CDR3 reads CASSEARRLQGGYTF. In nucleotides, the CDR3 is TGTGCCAGCAGTGAAGCGAGGAGACTCCAGGGGGGCTACACCTTC.

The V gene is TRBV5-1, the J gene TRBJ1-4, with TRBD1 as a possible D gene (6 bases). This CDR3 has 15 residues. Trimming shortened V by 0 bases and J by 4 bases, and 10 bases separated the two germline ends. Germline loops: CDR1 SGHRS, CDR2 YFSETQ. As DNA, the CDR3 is TGCGCCAGCAGCTTGGAGAGGGGACATAATGAAAAACTGTTTTTT. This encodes CASSLERGHNEKLFF.

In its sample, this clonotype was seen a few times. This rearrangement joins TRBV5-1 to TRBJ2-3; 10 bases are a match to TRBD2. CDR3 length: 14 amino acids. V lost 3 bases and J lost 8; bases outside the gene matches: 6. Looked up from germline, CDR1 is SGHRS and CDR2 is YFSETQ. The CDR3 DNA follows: TGCGCCAGCAGCTCAGCGGGGGGGCTCCCTACGCAGTATTTT. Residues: CASSSAGGLPTQYF.

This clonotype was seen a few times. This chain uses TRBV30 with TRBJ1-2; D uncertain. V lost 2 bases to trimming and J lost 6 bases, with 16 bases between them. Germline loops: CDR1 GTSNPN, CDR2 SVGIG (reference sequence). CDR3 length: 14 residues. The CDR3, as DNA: TGTGCCTGGAGTACCGGTGTGGGAGGGAATGGCTACACCTTC. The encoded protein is CAWSTGVGGNGYTF. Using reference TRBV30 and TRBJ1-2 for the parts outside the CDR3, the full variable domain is SQTIHQWPATLVQPVGSPLSLECTVEGTSNPNLYWYRQAAGRGLQLLFYSVGIGQISSEVPQNLSASRPQDRQFILSSKKLLLSDSGFYLCAWSTGVGGNGYTFGSGTRLTVV.

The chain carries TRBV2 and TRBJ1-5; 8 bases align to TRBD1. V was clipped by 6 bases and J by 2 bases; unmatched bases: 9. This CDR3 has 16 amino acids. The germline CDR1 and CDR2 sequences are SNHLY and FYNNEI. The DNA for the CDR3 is TGTGCCAGCAGCTTGGCCCAGGGACAGGGCAATCAGCCCCAGCATTTT. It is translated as CASSLAQGQGNQPQHF.

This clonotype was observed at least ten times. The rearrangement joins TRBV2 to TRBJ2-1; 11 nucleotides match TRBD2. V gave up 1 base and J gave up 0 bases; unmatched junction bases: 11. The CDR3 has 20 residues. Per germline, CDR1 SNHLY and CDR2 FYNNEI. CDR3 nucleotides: TGTGCCAGCAGTGAAGGATGGGGACTAGCGGTAAGGAGCTCCTACAATGAGCAGTTCTTC. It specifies CASSEGWGLAVRSSYNEQFF.

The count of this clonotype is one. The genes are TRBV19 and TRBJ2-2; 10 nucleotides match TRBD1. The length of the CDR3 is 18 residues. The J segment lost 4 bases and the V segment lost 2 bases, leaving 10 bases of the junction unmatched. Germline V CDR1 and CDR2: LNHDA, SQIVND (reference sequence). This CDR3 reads CASSIMWGTGEVTGELFF. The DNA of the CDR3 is TGTGCCAGTAGTATAATGTGGGGGACAGGGGAGGTCACCGGGGAGCTGTTTTTT.

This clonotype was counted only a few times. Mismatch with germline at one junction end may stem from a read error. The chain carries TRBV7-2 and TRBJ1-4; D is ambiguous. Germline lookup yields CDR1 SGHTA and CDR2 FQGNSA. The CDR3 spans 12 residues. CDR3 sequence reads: CAWRLTNEKLFF. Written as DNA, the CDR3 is TGCGCGTGGCGGTTAACTAATGAAAAACTGTTTTTT. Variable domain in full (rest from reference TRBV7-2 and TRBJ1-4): GAGVSQSPSNKVTEKGKDVELRCDPISGHTALYWYRQSLGQGLEFLIYFQGNSAPDKSGLPSDRFSAERTGGSVSTLTIQRTQQEDSAVYLCAWRLTNEKLFFGSGTQLSVL.

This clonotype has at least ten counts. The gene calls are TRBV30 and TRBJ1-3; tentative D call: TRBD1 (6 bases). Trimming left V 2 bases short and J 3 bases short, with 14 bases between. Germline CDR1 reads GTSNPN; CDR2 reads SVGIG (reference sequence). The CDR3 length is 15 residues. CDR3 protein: CAWSYRGASGNTIYF. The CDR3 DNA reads TGTGCCTGGAGTTATAGGGGGGCGAGTGGAAACACCATATATTTT.

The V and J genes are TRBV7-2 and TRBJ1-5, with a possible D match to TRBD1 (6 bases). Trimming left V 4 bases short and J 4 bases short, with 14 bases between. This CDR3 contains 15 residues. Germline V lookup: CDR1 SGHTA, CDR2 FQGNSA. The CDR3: CASSSRDTPNQPQHF. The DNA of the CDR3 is TGTGCCAGCAGCTCCCGGGACACACCTAATCAGCCCCAGCATTTT.

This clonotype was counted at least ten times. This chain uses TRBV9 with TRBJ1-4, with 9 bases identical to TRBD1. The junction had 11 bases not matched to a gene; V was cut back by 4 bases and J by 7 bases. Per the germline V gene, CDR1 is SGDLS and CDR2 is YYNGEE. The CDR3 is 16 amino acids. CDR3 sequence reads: CASSSLPQGQGEKLFF. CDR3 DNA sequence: TGTGCCAGCAGCTCCCTGCCCCAGGGACAGGGTGAAAAACTGTTTTTT.

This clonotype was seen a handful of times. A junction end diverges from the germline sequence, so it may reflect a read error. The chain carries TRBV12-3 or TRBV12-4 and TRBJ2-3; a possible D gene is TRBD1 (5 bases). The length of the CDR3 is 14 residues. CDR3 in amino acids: CGSSNAGITDTQYF. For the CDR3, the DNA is TGTGGCAGCAGTAACGCAGGGATAACAGATACGCAGTATTTT.

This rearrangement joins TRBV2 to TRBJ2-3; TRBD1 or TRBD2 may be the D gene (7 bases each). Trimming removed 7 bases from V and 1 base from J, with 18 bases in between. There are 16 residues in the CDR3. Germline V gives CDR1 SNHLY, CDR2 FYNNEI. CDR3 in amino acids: CASTKVRGGRTDTQYF. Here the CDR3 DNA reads TGTGCCAGCACCAAAGTCAGGGGGGGGCGCACAGATACGCAGTATTTT.

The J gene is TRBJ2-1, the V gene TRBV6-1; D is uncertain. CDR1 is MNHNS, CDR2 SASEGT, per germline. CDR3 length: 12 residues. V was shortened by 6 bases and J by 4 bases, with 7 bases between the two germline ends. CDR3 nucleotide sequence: TGTGCCAGCAGAACAGTTTACAATGAGCAGTTCTTC. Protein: CASRTVYNEQFF.

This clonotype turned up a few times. The CDR3 bases are TGTGCCAGCAGTTCCCTGGCGGATAGGAGAAACAATCAGCCCCAGCATTTT. Translating gives CASSSLADRRNNQPQHF. This chain connects TRBV27 to TRBJ1-5; D is unclear. The CDR3 has 17 amino acids. Germline values: CDR1 MNHEY, CDR2 SMNVEV (reference sequence). Trimming shortened V by 4 bases and J by 3 bases, and 19 bases separated the two germline ends.

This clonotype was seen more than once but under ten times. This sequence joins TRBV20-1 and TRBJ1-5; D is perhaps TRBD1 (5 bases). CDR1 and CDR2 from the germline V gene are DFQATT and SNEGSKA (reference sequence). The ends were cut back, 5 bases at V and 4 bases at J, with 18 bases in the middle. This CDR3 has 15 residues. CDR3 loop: CSAVSDTEGNQPQHF. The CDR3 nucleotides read TGCAGTGCTGTCTCTGACACCGAGGGGAATCAGCCCCAGCATTTT.

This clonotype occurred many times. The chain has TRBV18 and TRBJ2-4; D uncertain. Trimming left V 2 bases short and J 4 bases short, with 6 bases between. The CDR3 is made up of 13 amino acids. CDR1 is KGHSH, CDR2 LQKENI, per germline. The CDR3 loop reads CASSPTQKNIQYF. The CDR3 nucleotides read TGTGCCAGCTCACCAACCCAAAAAAACATTCAGTACTTC.

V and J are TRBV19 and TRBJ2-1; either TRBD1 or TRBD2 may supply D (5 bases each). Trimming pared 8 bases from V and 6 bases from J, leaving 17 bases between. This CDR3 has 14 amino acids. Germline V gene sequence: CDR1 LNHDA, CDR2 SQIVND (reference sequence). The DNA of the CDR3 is TGTGCCAGTGCAGGTGGGGGAATGGTCAATGAGCAGTTCTTC. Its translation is CASAGGGMVNEQFF.

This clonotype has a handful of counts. CDR3 bases: TGTGCCAGCAGCCAAGATAATAAGGGGAGTCCTTTCTTT. This codes for CASSQDNKGSPFF. The rearrangement links TRBV4-2 to TRBJ1-1; perhaps TRBD1 as D (5 bases). Trimming removed 0 bases from V and 12 bases from J, with 14 bases in between. The CDR3 extends over 13 amino acids. Germline CDR1 is LGHNA and CDR2 is YNFKEQ.

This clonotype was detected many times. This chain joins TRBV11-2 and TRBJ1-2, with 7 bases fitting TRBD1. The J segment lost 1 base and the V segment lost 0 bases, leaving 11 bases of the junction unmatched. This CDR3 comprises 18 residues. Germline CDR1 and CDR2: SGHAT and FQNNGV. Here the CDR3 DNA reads TGTGCCAGCAGCTTAGATCTATACAGGGGAAGATTTAACTATGGCTACACCTTC. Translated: CASSLDLYRGRFNYGYTF.

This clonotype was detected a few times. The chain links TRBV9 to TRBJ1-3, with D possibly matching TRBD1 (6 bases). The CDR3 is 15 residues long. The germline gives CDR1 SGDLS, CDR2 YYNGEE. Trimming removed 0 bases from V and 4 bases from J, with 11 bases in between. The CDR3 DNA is TGTGCCAGCAGCGTAGAGGGAGGGGGAGGAAACACCATATATTTT. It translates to CASSVEGGGGNTIYF.

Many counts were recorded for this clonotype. CDR3 protein: CASSPFPGQGASETQYF. DNA for the CDR3: TGTGCCAGCAGCCCGTTTCCGGGACAGGGGGCGAGTGAGACCCAGTACTTC. The rearrangement joins TRBV7-9 to TRBJ2-5; 12 nucleotides align to TRBD1. Looked up from germline, CDR1 is SEHNR and CDR2 is FQNEAQ (reference sequence). The ends lost 5 bases at V and 5 bases at J; junction bases unmatched: 12. CDR3 size: 17 residues.

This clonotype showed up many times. The CDR3, as DNA: TGTGCCAGCACCGGGACAGGGGAAGACTATGGCTACACCTTC. Translation: CASTGTGEDYGYTF. This sequence joins TRBV2 and TRBJ1-2; 10 bases agree with TRBD1. The CDR3 runs to 14 residues. With 7 bases clipped from V and 3 bases from J, the junction kept 5 bases outside the gene matches. Germline V gene sequence: CDR1 SNHLY, CDR2 FYNNEI.

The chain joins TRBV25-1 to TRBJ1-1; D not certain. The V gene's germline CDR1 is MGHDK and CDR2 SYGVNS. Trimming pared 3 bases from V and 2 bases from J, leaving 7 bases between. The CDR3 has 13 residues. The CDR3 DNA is TGTGCCAGCAGTGAGGGCCACAACACTGAAGCTTTCTTT. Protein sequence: CASSEGHNTEAFF.

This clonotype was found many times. CDR3 in amino acids: CASSYRGLASETQYF. The CDR3 DNA reads TGTGCCAGCAGTTACCGGGGACTCGCATCAGAGACCCAGTACTTC. The chain combines TRBV12-3 or TRBV12-4 with TRBJ2-5, with D perhaps TRBD2 (6 bases). The CDR3 is made up of 15 amino acids. V lost 4 bases and J 4 bases, leaving 16 bases between the germline ends.

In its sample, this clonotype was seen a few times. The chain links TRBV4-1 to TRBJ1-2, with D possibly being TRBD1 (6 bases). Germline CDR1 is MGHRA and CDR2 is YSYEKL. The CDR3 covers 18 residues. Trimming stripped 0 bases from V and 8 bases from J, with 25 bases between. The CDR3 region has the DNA TGCGCCAGCAGCCAAGATCCATCAGAGCCTCGGGGGGCGGGAGGCTACACCTTC. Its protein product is CASSQDPSEPRGAGGYTF.

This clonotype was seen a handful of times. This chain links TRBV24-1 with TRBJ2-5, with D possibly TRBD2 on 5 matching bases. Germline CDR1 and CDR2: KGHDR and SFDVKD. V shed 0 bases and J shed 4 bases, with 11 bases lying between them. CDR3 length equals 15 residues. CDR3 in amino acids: CATSDLDRRAETQYF. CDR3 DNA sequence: TGTGCCACCAGTGATTTGGACCGGCGGGCAGAGACCCAGTACTTC.

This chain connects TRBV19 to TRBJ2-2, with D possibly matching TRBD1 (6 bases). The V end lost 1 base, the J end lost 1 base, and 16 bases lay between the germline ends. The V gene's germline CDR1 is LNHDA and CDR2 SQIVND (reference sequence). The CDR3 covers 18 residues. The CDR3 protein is CASSIGNTGYRNTGELFF. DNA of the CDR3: TGTGCCAGTAGTATAGGGAACACAGGGTATAGGAACACCGGGGAGCTGTTTTTT.

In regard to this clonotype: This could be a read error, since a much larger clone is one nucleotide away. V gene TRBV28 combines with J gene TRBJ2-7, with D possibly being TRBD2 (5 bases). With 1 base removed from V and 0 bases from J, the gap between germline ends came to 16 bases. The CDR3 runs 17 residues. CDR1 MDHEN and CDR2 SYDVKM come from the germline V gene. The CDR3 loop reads CASSLSLAWESSYEQYF. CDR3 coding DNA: TGTGCCAGCAGTTTATCCTTGGCGTGGGAGAGCTCCTACGAGCAGTACTTC.